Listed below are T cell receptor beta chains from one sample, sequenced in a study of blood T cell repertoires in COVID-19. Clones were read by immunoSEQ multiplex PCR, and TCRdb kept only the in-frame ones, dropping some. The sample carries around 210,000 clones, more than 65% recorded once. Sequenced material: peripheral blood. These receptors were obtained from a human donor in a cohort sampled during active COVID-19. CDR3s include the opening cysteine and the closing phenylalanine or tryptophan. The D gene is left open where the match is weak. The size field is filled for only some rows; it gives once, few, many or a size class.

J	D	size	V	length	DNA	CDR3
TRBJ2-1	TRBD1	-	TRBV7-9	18	TGTGCCAGCAGCCACGGACAGGGGGCCCTTAGCTCCTACAATGAGCAGTTCTTC	CASSHGQGALSSYNEQFF
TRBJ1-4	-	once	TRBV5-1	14	TGCGCCAGCAGCTTCAGGGCGGCTAATGAAAAACTGTTTTTT	CASSFRAANEKLFF
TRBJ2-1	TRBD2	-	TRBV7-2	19	TGTGCCAGCAGGATCTTACTCGGTACTAGCGGGAGTTCCTACAATGAGCAGTTCTTC	CASRILLGTSGSSYNEQFF
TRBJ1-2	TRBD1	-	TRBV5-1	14	TGCGCCAGCAGCTCCCAGACAGGGTCGGTGGGCTACACCTTC	CASSSQTGSVGYTF
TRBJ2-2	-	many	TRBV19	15	TGTGCCAGTAACCGACAGGTTCGGTATTCCGGGGAGCTGTTTTTT	CASNRQVRYSGELFF
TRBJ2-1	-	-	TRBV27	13	TGTGCCAGCAGTTCCGCTTGGGCCGTTGAGCAGTTCTTC	CASSSAWAVEQFF
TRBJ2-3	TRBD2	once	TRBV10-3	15	TGTGCCATCAGTCTCGCGACTAGCGGCACAGATACGCAGTATTTT	CAISLATSGTDTQYF
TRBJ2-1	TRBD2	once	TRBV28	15	TGTGCCAGCAGTTTCCCGGGACTAGCGGACAATGAGCAGTTCTTC	CASSFPGLADNEQFF
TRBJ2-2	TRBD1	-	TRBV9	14	TGTGCCAGCAGCGGACAGGGATTCAACGGGGAGCTGTTTTTT	CASSGQGFNGELFF
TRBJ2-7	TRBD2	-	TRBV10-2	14	TGCGCCAGCAGATTAGCGGGAGCGACCTACGAGCAGTACTTC	CASRLAGATYEQYF
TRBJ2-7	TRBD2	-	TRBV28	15	TGTGCCAGCAGTTTGAGTGGGCTAGCGGTTTACGAGCAGTACTTC	CASSLSGLAVYEQYF
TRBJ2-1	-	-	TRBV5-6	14	TGTGCCAGCAGCTTTGGGCTGATCTACAATGAGCAGTTCTTC	CASSFGLIYNEQFF
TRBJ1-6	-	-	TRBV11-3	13	TGTGCCAGCAGCTTAGACGGGGTCTCACCCCTCCACTTT	CASSLDGVSPLHF
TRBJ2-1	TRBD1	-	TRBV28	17	TGTGCCAGCAGTCAAAGAATCCGGGACAGGCTTTTGAATGAGCAGTTCTTC	CASSQRIRDRLLNEQFF
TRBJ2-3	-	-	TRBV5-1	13	TGCGCCAGCAGCTTGGTCGGGGTTGATACGCAGTATTTT	CASSLVGVDTQYF
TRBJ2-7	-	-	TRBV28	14	TGTGCCAGCAGACCAATAGACCAGGGAACCGAGCAGTACTTC	CASRPIDQGTEQYF
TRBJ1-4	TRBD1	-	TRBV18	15	TGTGCCAGCTCACCAACAGGGGTGGCTAATGAAAAACTGTTTTTT	CASSPTGVANEKLFF